One sample yielded the 26 T cell receptor beta chains listed below, sequenced in a study of blood T cell repertoires in COVID-19. Repertoires were generated with immunoSEQ multiplex PCR, while TCRdb's copy carries only in-frame clones and drops some. The table has some 87,000 clones, over 70% seen once. Sequencing input: peripheral blood. The receptors shown here come from an older man with active or convalescent COVID-19.

The chain carries TRBV7-2 and TRBJ1-5, with no clear D. With 3 bases removed from V and 3 bases from J, the gap between germline ends came to 9 bases. Germline V lookup: CDR1 SGHTA, CDR2 FQGNSA. The CDR3 runs to 14 residues. The CDR3 region is CASSFGIPNQPQHF. The CDR3 DNA reads TGTGCCAGCAGCTTCGGGATTCCCAATCAGCCCCAGCATTTT.

In this sample, this clone turned up a few times. The chain links TRBV7-8 to TRBJ1-4; 8 nucleotides agree with TRBD1. The junction had 10 bases not matched to a gene; V was cut back by 5 bases and J by 8 bases. The CDR3 spans 15 residues. CDR1 and CDR2 from the germline V gene are SGHVS and FQNEAQ. For the CDR3, the DNA is TGTGCCAGCAGCCCCCCGGACAGGGCCCGGGAAAAACTGTTTTTT. Its translation is CASSPPDRAREKLFF. The complete variable domain, with remaining parts taken from reference TRBV7-8 and TRBJ1-4, reads GAGVSQSPRYKVAKRGQDVALRCDPISGHVSLFWYQQALGQGPEFLTYFQNEAQLDKSGLPSDRFFAERPEGSVSTLKIQRTQQEDSAVYLCASSPPDRAREKLFFGSGTQLSVL.

Regarding this clone: Sequence at one end of the junction differs from germline and may be a read error. This chain links TRBV7-7 with TRBJ1-1; TRBD1 aligns across 11 bases. There are 13 residues in the CDR3. Germline V CDR1 and CDR2: SSHAT, FNYEAQ (reference sequence). The CDR3 DNA reads TGTGCTAGCAGCTTGCGGACAGGGGGCGAAGCTTTCTTT. Residues: CASSLRTGGEAFF.

V usage is TRBV6-1 and J usage is TRBJ2-5, with D maybe TRBD2 (6 bases). Germline lookup yields CDR1 MNHNS and CDR2 SASEGT. The CDR3 is 16 amino acids. The V gene lost 2 bases and the J gene lost 9 bases, with 22 bases spanning the gap. The CDR3 coding sequence is TGTGCCAGCAGTGAACCGGAGGGACGGCCAAGATTGGCCCAGTACTTC. It yields the protein CASSEPEGRPRLAQYF.

This chain uses TRBV2 with TRBJ1-2; 9 bases map to TRBD1. Germline V gene data show CDR1 as SNHLY and CDR2 as FYNNEI. The CDR3 is 14 amino acids. V was pared by 3 bases and J by 7 bases, with 6 bases of the junction left unmatched. CDR3 residues: CASSDQGQGRGYTF. DNA of the CDR3: TGTGCCAGCAGTGACCAGGGACAGGGTCGTGGCTACACCTTC. Combining the CDR3 with reference TRBV2 and TRBJ1-2 gives the whole variable domain EPEVTQTPSHQVTQMGQEVILRCVPISNHLYFYWYRQILGQKVEFLVSFYNNEISEKSEIFDDQFSVERPDGSNFTLKIRSTKLEDSAMYFCASSDQGQGRGYTFGSGTRLTVV.

This chain connects TRBV6-2 or TRBV6-3 to TRBJ1-2, with TRBD1 matching over 9 bases. This CDR3 is built from 18 residues. The V segment lost 4 bases and the J segment 4 bases; nucleotides outside the gene matches: 16. Germline V gene lookup returns CDR1 MNHEY and CDR2 SVGEGT. DNA for the CDR3: TGTGCCAGCAGTTGGCCTCGTGGACAGGGGAGTATGGGCTATGGCTACACCTTC. Translation: CASSWPRGQGSMGYGYTF.

The genes are TRBV5-1 and TRBJ2-7, with no clear D. Germline V gene sequence: CDR1 SGHRS, CDR2 YFSETQ. Trimming stripped 4 bases from V and 2 bases from J, with 10 bases between. CDR3 length equals 13 residues. CDR3 DNA: TGCGCCAGCAGCCGCGGAGAACCCTACGAGCAGTACTTC. This sequence encodes CASSRGEPYEQYF.

The rearrangement uses TRBV27 and TRBJ1-2; no clear D gene. This CDR3 has 14 amino acids. V lost 0 bases and J 5 bases, leaving 10 bases between the germline ends. CDR1 and CDR2 from the germline V gene are MNHEY and SMNVEV (reference sequence). The CDR3 reads CASSLSSGLYGYTF. The CDR3 nucleotides read TGTGCCAGCAGTTTATCTTCGGGGTTATATGGCTACACCTTC.

The chain carries TRBV18 and TRBJ1-6; 10 bases line up with TRBD1. The CDR3 length is 15 residues. CDR1 is KGHSH and CDR2 is LQKENI in the germline V gene. The J segment lost 7 bases and the V segment lost 5 bases, leaving 5 bases of the junction unmatched. The CDR3 DNA is TGTGCCAGCTCAGGAAAGGACAGGGGGAATTCACCCCTCCACTTT. Residues: CASSGKDRGNSPLHF.

The V and J genes are TRBV19 and TRBJ1-5; D may be TRBD1 (5 bases). Trimming pared 8 bases from V and 5 bases from J, leaving 19 bases between. Germline lookup yields CDR1 LNHDA and CDR2 SQIVND (reference sequence). The CDR3 spans 15 residues. As DNA, the CDR3 is TGTGCCAGTCAACGTACCCGGGGGTCGGATCAGCCCCAGCATTTT. Its translation: CASQRTRGSDQPQHF.

This clone was detected once. The genes are TRBV24-1 and TRBJ2-7; TRBD2 might be the D (5 bases). V was pared by 2 bases and J by 4 bases, with 11 bases between. The CDR3 covers 14 residues. Per the germline V gene, CDR1 is KGHDR and CDR2 is SFDVKD. CDR3 residues: CATSDSGELYEQYF. CDR3 DNA sequence: TGTGCCACCAGTGATTCCGGGGAGTTATACGAGCAGTACTTC.

The chain employs TRBV5-5 and TRBJ1-2; TRBD1 might be the D (6 bases). V shed 5 bases and J shed 4 bases, with 15 bases lying between them. The CDR3 loop spans 14 amino acids. Germline V gene lookup returns CDR1 SGHKS and CDR2 YYEKEE (reference sequence). For the CDR3, the DNA is TGTGCCAGCAGTCCGGGACAAGATCGCTATGGCTACACCTTC. Translating gives CASSPGQDRYGYTF.

V gene TRBV19 combines with J gene TRBJ2-5, with 8 bases matching TRBD1. The germline V gene encodes CDR1 LNHDA and CDR2 SQIVND (reference sequence). The CDR3 totals 18 residues. V shed 4 bases, J shed 2 bases, and the junction held 15 bases outside the gene matches. CDR3 protein: CASSSPRDRRHEQETQYF. The CDR3 DNA is TGTGCCAGTAGTAGCCCCCGGGACAGGAGACACGAACAAGAGACCCAGTACTTC.

The chain links TRBV6-2 or TRBV6-3 to TRBJ1-6, with 7 bases that match TRBD1. The CDR3 has 14 residues. CDR1 MNHEY and CDR2 SVGEGT come from the germline V gene. Trimming removed 6 bases from V and 7 bases from J; junction bases left unmatched: 6. CDR3 DNA sequence: TGTGCCAGCAGATACGGGACAGAAAATTCACCCCTCCACTTT. This translates into CASRYGTENSPLHF.

The chain links TRBV4-1 to TRBJ1-2; D ambiguous. CDR3 length: 12 amino acids. Trimming cost V 1 base and J 8 bases, with 8 bases left between them. Germline CDR1 is MGHRA and CDR2 is YSYEKL. The CDR3 DNA is TGCGCCAGCAGCCAAGGGCTGCGGGGCTACACCTTC. It codes for CASSQGLRGYTF.

The chain couples TRBV7-2 to TRBJ1-2; 8 bases align to TRBD1. This CDR3 spans 15 amino acids. V lost 1 base to trimming and J lost 6 bases; unmatched junction nucleotides: 7. CDR1 SGHTA and CDR2 FQGNSA come from the germline V gene. The CDR3 nucleotides read TGTGCCAGCAGCTTAGACGGGACAGGCACAAATGGCTACACCTTC. This sequence encodes CASSLDGTGTNGYTF.

The genes are TRBV3-1 (or the pseudogene TRBV3-2) and TRBJ1-1; the D gene is possibly TRBD1 (6 bases). This CDR3 has 15 residues. Trimming removed 3 bases at V and 4 bases at J, with 15 bases between. Germline values: CDR1 LGHDT, CDR2 YNNKEL (reference sequence). The CDR3 sequence is CASSQRRGSGTEAFF. CDR3 nucleotides: TGTGCCAGCAGCCAGCGAAGGGGGTCGGGCACTGAAGCTTTCTTT.

V gene TRBV9 combines with J gene TRBJ1-6, with 9 bases that match TRBD1. This CDR3 contains 15 residues. Trimming took 0 bases from V and 7 from J; bases not matched to a gene: 2. Germline V gene sequence: CDR1 SGDLS, CDR2 YYNGEE. The CDR3 DNA reads as TGTGCCAGCAGCGTAGAGACAGGGGGAAATTCACCCCTCCACTTT. Encoded protein: CASSVETGGNSPLHF.

This clone has just one count. This chain connects TRBV9 to TRBJ2-3, with 12 bases identical to TRBD2. Losses at the gene ends were 5 bases for V and 8 bases for J; bases not matched to a gene: 9. Germline values: CDR1 SGDLS, CDR2 YYNGEE. This CDR3 spans 15 amino acids. The CDR3 DNA reads TGTGCCAGCAGTTCGACTAGCGGGGGCACGGGTACGCAGTATTTT. Translating gives CASSSTSGGTGTQYF.

The rearrangement uses TRBV24-1 and TRBJ1-5; D perhaps matches TRBD1 (6 bases). Germline CDR1 reads KGHDR; CDR2 reads SFDVKD. This CDR3 is 12 amino acids long. Trimming stripped 10 bases from V and 4 bases from J, with 10 bases between. The CDR3, as DNA: TGTGCCACACAGGGTAGGAATCAGCCCCAGCATTTT. Protein: CATQGRNQPQHF.

This sequence joins TRBV30 and TRBJ1-2; maybe TRBD1 (5 bases). The V gene lost 0 bases and the J gene lost 3 bases, with 8 bases spanning the gap. The germline CDR1 and CDR2 sequences are GTSNPN and SVGIG (reference sequence). The CDR3 is made up of 13 amino acids. The CDR3 is CAWSVGGDYGYTF. Written as DNA, the CDR3 is TGTGCCTGGAGTGTAGGAGGGGACTATGGCTACACCTTC.

This clone was seen only a few times. The rearrangement uses TRBV18 and TRBJ1-2; 9 positions agree with TRBD1. CDR1 and CDR2 from the germline V gene are KGHSH and LQKENI. The CDR3 is 14 amino acids. V trimming: 3 bases; J trimming: 6 bases; junction bases outside the gene matches: 5. The DNA for the CDR3 is TGTGCCAGCTCACCGGGGAGACAGGGGGATGGCTACACCTTC. It encodes CASSPGRQGDGYTF.

This clone came up once. The CDR3 coding sequence is TGCGCCAGCAGGGGACTAGCGGGAAACACCGGGGAGCTGTTTTTT. It translates to CASRGLAGNTGELFF. The rearrangement uses TRBV10-2 and TRBJ2-2; 13 bases line up with TRBD2. Trimming removed 6 bases from V and 2 bases from J; junction bases left unmatched: 0. The CDR3 is 15 amino acids. From germline, CDR1 is WSHSY and CDR2 SAAADI.

This chain joins TRBV28 and TRBJ2-7; the D gene is possibly TRBD1 (6 bases). CDR3 size: 13 residues. Trimming cost V 6 bases and J 3 bases, with 12 bases left between them. Germline V gene lookup returns CDR1 MDHEN and CDR2 SYDVKM. The CDR3 here is CASSTDSDYEQYF. The CDR3 DNA sequence: TGTGCCAGCAGCACGGACAGTGACTACGAGCAGTACTTC.

The genes are TRBV2 and TRBJ2-5; 7 positions agree with TRBD1. Trimming at V came to 6 bases and at J to 1 base, leaving 2 bases not matched to a gene. Germline V gene sequence: CDR1 SNHLY, CDR2 FYNNEI. CDR3 length equals 13 residues. This chain's CDR3 is CASSRDSQETQYF. The DNA of the CDR3 is TGTGCCAGCAGCCGGGACAGCCAAGAGACCCAGTACTTC.

This chain uses TRBV15 with TRBJ2-1, with TRBD2 matching 13 bases. Germline V gene data show CDR1 as LNHNV and CDR2 as YYDKDF (reference sequence). The ends lost 5 bases at V and 8 bases at J; junction bases unmatched: 6. The CDR3 spans 15 residues. CDR3 loop: CATSRTSGGAYEQFF. CDR3 nucleotides: TGTGCCACCAGCCGAACTAGCGGGGGGGCCTATGAGCAGTTCTTC.